These 18 T cell receptor beta chains were sequenced from one sample in a study of blood T cell repertoires in COVID-19. The table came from immunoSEQ multiplex PCR; TCRdb's copy has only in-frame clones and leaves some out. The table has roughly 69,000 clones, over 60% seen once. Sequenced material: peripheral blood. These receptors all come from a human donor in a cohort sampled during active COVID-19.

This clone was observed at least ten times. The V and J genes are TRBV6-1 and TRBJ2-2; possibly TRBD1 for D (5 bases). The CDR3 is 15 amino acids. V shed 1 base and J shed 6 bases, with 12 bases lying between them. Germline CDR1 MNHNS, CDR2 SASEGT. CDR3 loop: CASSEVLGVPGELFF. CDR3 in DNA: TGTGCCAGCAGTGAAGTCTTAGGGGTTCCCGGGGAGCTGTTTTTT.

The count of this clone is one. The chain has TRBV10-3 and TRBJ1-3, with TRBD1 matching over 10 bases. The CDR3 totals 15 residues. The trim removed 2 bases at V and 2 bases at J, leaving 0 bases unmatched. Looked up from germline, CDR1 is ENHRY and CDR2 is SYGVKD. CDR3 region: CAISEDRGPGNTIYF. DNA for the CDR3: TGTGCCATCAGTGAGGACAGGGGGCCTGGAAACACCATATATTTT.

This clone showed up just once. The chain uses TRBV6-1 and TRBJ2-1; no firm D call. The length of the CDR3 is 15 residues. V lost 0 bases, J lost 0 bases, and 6 bases lay in between. Germline V lookup: CDR1 MNHNS, CDR2 SASEGT. CDR3 bases: TGTGCCAGCAGTGAAGCGCCTAGCTCCTACAATGAGCAGTTCTTC. This sequence encodes CASSEAPSSYNEQFF.

This clone was seen once. The chain employs TRBV20-1 and TRBJ2-3, with D perhaps TRBD2 (5 bases). The CDR3 contains 11 residues. Looked up from germline, CDR1 is DFQATT and CDR2 is SNEGSKA (reference sequence). This CDR3 is CSGESTDTQYF. The CDR3, as DNA: TGCAGCGGGGAGAGCACAGATACGCAGTATTTT.

This clone was seen repeatedly, ten times or more. V usage is TRBV10-1 and J usage is TRBJ2-1; 11 bases are a match to TRBD2. The CDR3 has 15 amino acids. Germline lookup yields CDR1 WNHNN and CDR2 SYGVQD (reference sequence). The ends lost 2 bases at V and 4 bases at J; junction bases unmatched: 1. This CDR3 reads CASSETSGGYNEQFF. In DNA, the CDR3 is TGCGCCAGCAGTGAGACTAGCGGGGGATACAATGAGCAGTTCTTC.

The chain couples TRBV7-6 to TRBJ2-3, with 7 bases lining up with TRBD1. V was pared by 3 bases and J by 4 bases, with 13 bases of the junction left unmatched. Germline V gives CDR1 SGHVS, CDR2 FNYEAQ. The CDR3 extends over 17 amino acids. CDR3 protein: CASSFSYGRQGSDTQYF. For the CDR3, the DNA is TGTGCCAGCAGCTTTAGTTATGGGAGACAGGGATCAGATACGCAGTATTTT.

This sequence joins TRBV20-1 and TRBJ2-1; tentative D call: TRBD2 (7 bases). The CDR3 has 16 residues. The V end was cut by 3 bases, the J end by 5 bases, with 20 bases between. Germline CDR1 and CDR2: DFQATT and SNEGSKA (reference sequence). The chain's CDR3 is CSASQRGGFRDNEQFF. The CDR3 DNA reads TGCAGTGCTAGTCAGAGGGGGGGCTTTCGGGACAATGAGCAGTTCTTC.

The V call is TRBV30, the J call TRBJ1-5; TRBD1 might be the D (6 bases). Germline CDR1 GTSNPN, CDR2 SVGIG (reference sequence). Trimming took off 3 bases at V and 4 bases at J, with 13 bases between the two ends. CDR3 size: 14 residues. The DNA of the CDR3 is TGTGCCTGGAGCGTGGGGGCTCCAAATCAGCCCCAGCATTTT. It is translated as CAWSVGAPNQPQHF.

This rearrangement joins TRBV18 to TRBJ2-7, with TRBD2 as a possible D gene (7 bases). V lost 5 bases to trimming and J lost 6 bases, with 20 bases between them. CDR3 length: 15 amino acids. Germline V gene data show CDR1 as KGHSH and CDR2 as LQKENI. This CDR3 is CASSDSQRGGGEQYF. CDR3 bases: TGTGCCAGCTCAGACTCGCAGCGGGGAGGGGGCGAGCAGTACTTC.

The chain uses TRBV4-3 and TRBJ2-7; TRBD1 agrees at 10 bases. V lost 4 bases, J lost 5 bases, and 5 bases stayed unmatched. Germline loops: CDR1 LGHNA, CDR2 YSLEER. The CDR3 totals 14 residues. The CDR3: CASSLGQGVDEQYF. In nucleotides, the CDR3 is TGCGCCAGCAGCCTTGGACAGGGGGTGGACGAGCAGTACTTC.

CDR3 DNA sequence: TGTGCCAGCAGCGTTTCAGACAGGCCCAATTATAGCAATCAGCCCCAGCATTTT. It is translated as CASSVSDRPNYSNQPQHF. V usage is TRBV9 and J usage is TRBJ1-5; weak D call: TRBD1 (6 bases). Trimming took off 2 bases at V and 0 bases at J, with 18 bases between the two ends. Germline V lookup: CDR1 SGDLS, CDR2 YYNGEE. This CDR3 has 18 amino acids.

This rearrangement joins TRBV5-6 to TRBJ2-7; TRBD2 is a possible D gene (5 bases). Trimming took 2 bases from V and 0 from J, leaving 15 bases between them. CDR1 is SGHDT and CDR2 is YYEEEE in the germline V gene. This CDR3 contains 16 residues. CDR3 DNA: TGTGCCAGCAGCTTACGACGGGGAATATACTCCTACGAGCAGTACTTC. Protein product: CASSLRRGIYSYEQYF.

This chain joins TRBV25-1 and TRBJ2-2; TRBD1 matches 10 bases. CDR3 length: 17 amino acids. The V gene end was trimmed by 7 bases and the J gene end by 5 bases; junction bases not matched to a gene: 13. From germline, CDR1 is MGHDK and CDR2 SYGVNS. The CDR3 spells CASTQMGGQGMTGELFF. CDR3 coding DNA: TGTGCCAGCACCCAGATGGGGGGACAGGGGATGACCGGGGAGCTGTTTTTT.

The V and J genes are TRBV11-1 and TRBJ2-2; D is perhaps TRBD1 (6 bases). Germline CDR1 SGHAT, CDR2 FQDESV (reference sequence). V lost 5 bases to trimming and J lost 2 bases, with 12 bases between them. The CDR3 length is 15 residues. The CDR3 region is CASSPRGKNTGELFF. CDR3 sequence (DNA): TGTGCCAGCAGCCCGAGGGGGAAAAACACCGGGGAGCTGTTTTTT. The entire variable domain, with the rest obtained from reference TRBV11-1 and TRBJ2-2, is as follows: EAEVAQSPRYKITEKSQAVAFWCDPISGHATLYWYRQILGQGPELLVQFQDESVVDDSQLPKDRFSAERLKGVDSTLKIQPAELGDSAMYLCASSPRGKNTGELFFGEGSRLTVL.

The chain combines TRBV4-2 with TRBJ2-1, with 8 bases identical to TRBD2. Germline CDR1 and CDR2: LGHNA and YNFKEQ. J lost 3 bases, V lost 0 bases, and 7 bases had no gene match. The CDR3 runs 17 residues. The CDR3, as DNA: TGTGCCAGCAGCCAAGAAAGCGGGGGCGCGGGCTACAATGAGCAGTTCTTC. It translates to CASSQESGGAGYNEQFF.

The chain uses TRBV3-1 (or the pseudogene TRBV3-2) and TRBJ2-5; D may be TRBD1 (6 bases). Between the trimmed V and J ends, which lost 5 bases and 5 bases, there was a span of 12 bases. Germline V gives CDR1 LGHDT, CDR2 YNNKEL (reference sequence). CDR3 size: 13 residues. CDR3 nucleotides: TGTGCCAGCAGCACACAGGGACCGGAGACCCAGTACTTC. Translated: CASSTQGPETQYF.

The gene calls are TRBV19 and TRBJ1-5, with D possibly matching TRBD1 (5 bases). The length of the CDR3 is 16 residues. The ends were cut back, 1 base at V and 3 bases at J, with 13 bases in the middle. Germline V gene data show CDR1 as LNHDA and CDR2 as SQIVND (reference sequence). CDR3: CASSIGAGLTNQPQHF. DNA for the CDR3: TGTGCCAGTAGTATAGGGGCAGGGTTGACCAATCAGCCCCAGCATTTT.

The chain is built from TRBV9 and TRBJ2-2; TRBD2 is a possible D gene (6 bases). Deletions cut 0 bases from V and 7 bases from J, with 13 bases between. The V gene's germline CDR1 is SGDLS and CDR2 YYNGEE. The CDR3 length is 15 residues. Here the CDR3 reads CASSVDTSLGGELFF. As DNA, the CDR3 is TGTGCCAGCAGCGTAGACACTAGCTTGGGCGGGGAGCTGTTTTTT.